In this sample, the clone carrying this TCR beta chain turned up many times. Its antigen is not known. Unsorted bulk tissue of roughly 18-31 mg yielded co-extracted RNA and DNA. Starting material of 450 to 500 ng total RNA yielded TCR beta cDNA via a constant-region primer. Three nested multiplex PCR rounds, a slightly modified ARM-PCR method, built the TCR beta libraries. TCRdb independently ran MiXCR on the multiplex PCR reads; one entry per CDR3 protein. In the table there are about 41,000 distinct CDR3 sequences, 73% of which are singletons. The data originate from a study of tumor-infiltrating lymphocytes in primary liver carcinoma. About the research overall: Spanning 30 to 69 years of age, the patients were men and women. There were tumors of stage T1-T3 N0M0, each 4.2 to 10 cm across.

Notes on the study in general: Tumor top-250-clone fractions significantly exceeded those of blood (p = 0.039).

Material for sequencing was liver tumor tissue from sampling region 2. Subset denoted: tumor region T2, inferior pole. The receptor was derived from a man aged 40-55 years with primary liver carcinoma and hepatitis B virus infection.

In DNA form, the CDR3 reads TGTGCCACCAGTGCCCACCGGGGGTACAATGAGCAGTTCTTC. Translating gives CATSAHRGYNEQFF. The rearrangement uses TRBV24-1 and TRBJ2-1; D may be TRBD2 (6 bases). V gave up 5 bases and J gave up 4 bases, with 11 bases separating them. The CDR3 is 14 residues long. The germline CDR1 and CDR2 sequences are KGHDR and SFDVKD.